The clone carrying this TCR beta chain has a handful of counts. This specimen comes from a study of blood T cell repertoires in COVID-19. Study in general: Italy, Spain and the United States were the sources of the convalescent and acute COVID-19 samples.

Followed over time, Seattle patients had been enrolled while infection was active. Original handling: Reference gene primer amplification gave estimated nucleated cell counts. Here immunoSEQ multiplex PCR was the method, and the copy in TCRdb shows in-frame clones only, minus some. D and trimming come from the DNA, and the V and J calls and clone size come from that table. This sample has about 200,000 clones, with around 75% found just once. The receptor's source is a woman aged 40 to 50 with COVID-19, enrolled during active disease. The specimen was peripheral blood.

As DNA, the CDR3 is TGTGCCAGCAGAACGACAGTTTACGAGCAGTACTTC. Translated: CASRTTVYEQYF. The chain carries TRBV6-6 and TRBJ2-7, with D perhaps matching TRBD1 (5 bases). The V end lost 6 bases, the J end lost 4 bases, and 10 bases lay between the germline ends. The CDR3 length is 12 residues. Germline CDR1 is MNHNY and CDR2 is SVGAGI (reference sequence).